This T cell receptor (beta chain) was retrieved from a study of blood T cells in healthy people across ages. A second PCR of about 6 to 12 cycles used a sample-barcoded 5' primer and a J-beta primer mix. TCRdb recomputed calls from the 5' RACE reads with MiXCR, one row per CDR3 protein. The table shows over 600,000 distinct CDR3 sequences, with approximately 40% occurring only once. The germline CDR1 and CDR2 sequences are MNHNY and SVGAGI (reference sequence). The CDR3 runs to 15 residues. With V trimmed by 5 bases and J by 8 bases, 5 bases remained unmatched. The sequenced material came from blood. The chain links TRBV6-6 to TRBJ2-1, with 14 bases lining up with TRBD2. This receptor was identified in a man aged 80 or over in good health. The CDR3 coding sequence is TGTGCCAGCAGTAGGACTAGCGGGGGGATTGATGAGCAGTTCTTC. Translated: CASSRTSGGIDEQFF.